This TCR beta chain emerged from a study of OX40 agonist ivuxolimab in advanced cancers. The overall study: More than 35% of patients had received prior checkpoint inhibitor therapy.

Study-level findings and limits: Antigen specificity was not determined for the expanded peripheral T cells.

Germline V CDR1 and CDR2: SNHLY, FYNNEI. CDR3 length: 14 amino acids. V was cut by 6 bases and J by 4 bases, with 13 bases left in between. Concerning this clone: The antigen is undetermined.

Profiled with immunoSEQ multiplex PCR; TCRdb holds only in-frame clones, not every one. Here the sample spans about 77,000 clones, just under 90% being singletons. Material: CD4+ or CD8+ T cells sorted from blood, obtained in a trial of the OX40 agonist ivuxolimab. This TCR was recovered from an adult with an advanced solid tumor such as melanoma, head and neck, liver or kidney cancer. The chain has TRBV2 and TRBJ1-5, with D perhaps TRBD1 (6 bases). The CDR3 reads CASRLTGTNQPQHF. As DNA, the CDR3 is TGTGCCAGCAGGTTGACAGGAACAAATCAGCCCCAGCATTTT.